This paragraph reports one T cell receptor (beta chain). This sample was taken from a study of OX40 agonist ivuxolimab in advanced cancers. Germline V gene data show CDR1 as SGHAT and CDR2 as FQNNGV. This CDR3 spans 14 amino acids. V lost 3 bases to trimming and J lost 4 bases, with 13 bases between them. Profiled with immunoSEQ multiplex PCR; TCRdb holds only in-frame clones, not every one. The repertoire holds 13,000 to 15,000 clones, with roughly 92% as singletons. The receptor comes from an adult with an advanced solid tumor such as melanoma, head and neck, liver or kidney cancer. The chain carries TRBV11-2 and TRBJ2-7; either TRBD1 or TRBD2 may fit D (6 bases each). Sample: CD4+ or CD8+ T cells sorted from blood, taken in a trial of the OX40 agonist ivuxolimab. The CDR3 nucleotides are TGTGCCAGCAGCTTTGGAGGGGGAAGATACGAGCAGTACTTC. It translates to CASSFGGGRYEQYF.